This T cell receptor (beta chain) originates from a study of control samples from healthy donors and cancer patients. The germline V gene has CDR1 SGHRS and CDR2 YFSETQ. The ends lost 2 bases at V and 4 bases at J; junction bases unmatched: 3. The CDR3 length is 14 residues. The repertoire was sequenced with immunoSEQ multiplex PCR; TCRdb's copy has only in-frame clones and lacks some. The sample consists of 150,000 or so clones, about 91% of them appearing once. The source is a man younger than 35 in good health. V and J are TRBV5-1 and TRBJ1-1; 9 bases are a match to TRBD1. What was sequenced was blood. CDR3 DNA sequence: TGCGCCAGCAGCTTCGGGACAGGGATCACTGAAGCTTTCTTT. The encoded protein is CASSFGTGITEAFF.